The clone carrying this T cell receptor (beta chain) was seen repeatedly, ten times or more. Its antigen remains unidentified. V was clipped by 5 bases and J by 3 bases; unmatched bases: 6. CDR3 length: 14 amino acids. Germline-derived CDR1 and CDR2 are SGHTA and FQGNSA. Pregnant or lactating patients were excluded, as were those with uncontrolled infection or other autoimmune disease. From more than 9.5 ml of fresh peripheral blood, PBMCs were isolated. This record belongs to a study of T cells in Graves' hyperthyroidism and ophthalmopathy. Study-wide findings and caveats: Ophthalmopathy, which appeared later, was predicted by the model a median approximately 6.7 months before onset.

TCR beta CDR3 regions were amplified from RNA transcripts. HTBI primers were employed in a first-round RT-PCR of the TCR CDR3. One entry per CDR3 protein, called by TCRdb with MiXCR from the multiplex PCR reads. The sample contains 400,000 or so distinct CDR3 sequences, more than 13% of which appear only once. This clonotype was obtained from a man aged 50 or older with Graves' ophthalmopathy. The chain joins TRBV7-2 to TRBJ2-7, with 8 bases identical to TRBD2. Sequencing used blood. CDR3 in amino acids: CASSMTSELYEQYF. The CDR3 nucleotides read TGTGCCAGCAGCATGACTAGCGAACTCTACGAGCAGTACTTC. Variable domain in full (rest from reference TRBV7-2 and TRBJ2-7): GAGVSQSPSNKVTEKGKDVELRCDPISGHTALYWYRQSLGQGLEFLIYFQGNSAPDKSGLPSDRFSAERTGGSVSTLTIQRTQQEDSAVYLCASSMTSELYEQYFGPGTRLTVT.